A single sample gave rise to the 26 T cell receptor beta chains below, sequenced in a study of blood T cell repertoires in COVID-19. Here immunoSEQ multiplex PCR was the method, and the copy in TCRdb shows in-frame clones only, minus some. Of roughly 700,000 clones listed, more than 80% are singletons. Sequencing was performed on peripheral blood. The receptor source for this set is a woman aged 18-29 years with acute or convalescent COVID-19.

This clone was found a few times. CDR3 coding DNA: TGTGCCTGGAGTGGCGGACTCCTTAATTCACCCCTCCACTTT. This translates into CAWSGGLLNSPLHF. The genes are TRBV30 and TRBJ1-6; D remains unclear. The V gene's germline CDR1 is GTSNPN and CDR2 SVGIG (reference sequence). The CDR3 is 14 amino acids. The V and J ends lost 1 base and 6 bases respectively, with 10 bases between them. Filled out from reference TRBV30 and TRBJ1-6, the complete variable domain reads SQTIHQWPATLVQPVGSPLSLECTVEGTSNPNLYWYRQAAGRGLQLLFYSVGIGQISSEVPQNLSASRPQDRQFILSSKKLLLSDSGFYLCAWSGGLLNSPLHFGNGTRLTVT.

The rearrangement links TRBV9 to TRBJ1-1, with TRBD1 as a possible D gene (6 bases). The CDR3 spans 19 residues. Trimming removed 0 bases from V and 0 bases from J, with 21 bases in between. CDR1 and CDR2 from the germline V gene are SGDLS and YYNGEE. DNA for the CDR3: TGTGCCAGCAGCGTAGAGGGGAGACCTGGGGGGGCTCTGAACACTGAAGCTTTCTTT. Protein: CASSVEGRPGGALNTEAFF.

The V and J genes are TRBV29-1 and TRBJ2-7; TRBD2 might be the D (6 bases). The CDR3 loop spans 13 amino acids. Germline CDR1 is SQVTM and CDR2 is ANQGSEA. Trimming pared 3 bases from V and 3 bases from J, leaving 12 bases between. CDR3 in DNA: TGCAGCGTTGAGCGGGGCGAGGACTACGAGCAGTACTTC. It is translated as CSVERGEDYEQYF.

The V gene is TRBV28, the J gene TRBJ1-4, with D possibly being TRBD1 (6 bases). The CDR3 spans 16 residues. The ends were cut back, 6 bases at V and 0 bases at J, with 14 bases in the middle. Germline CDR1 reads MDHEN; CDR2 reads SYDVKM. The DNA of the CDR3 is TGTGCCAGCAGGATGGACAGCCGAGCAACTAATGAAAAACTGTTTTTT. Encoded protein: CASRMDSRATNEKLFF.

A single count supports this clone. The chain carries TRBV7-2 and TRBJ2-1; TRBD2 matches 9 bases. Germline V lookup: CDR1 SGHTA, CDR2 FQGNSA. V was clipped by 0 bases and J by 6 bases; unmatched bases: 6. The CDR3 extends over 16 amino acids. CDR3 DNA: TGTGCCAGCAGCTTAGCTCGGGGCGGGGGGGGCAATGAGCAGTTCTTC. Amino acids: CASSLARGGGGNEQFF.

The rearrangement joins TRBV4-3 to TRBJ2-3, with 7 positions matching TRBD1. Per germline, CDR1 LGHNA and CDR2 YSLEER. The J segment lost 7 bases and the V segment lost 0 bases, leaving 16 bases of the junction unmatched. The length of the CDR3 is 18 residues. CDR3 residues: CASSQELVGGTLLNTQYF. CDR3 sequence (DNA): TGCGCCAGCAGCCAAGAATTAGTAGGGGGCACCCTACTAAATACGCAGTATTTT.

This chain links TRBV2 with TRBJ1-2, with D perhaps matching TRBD1 (5 bases). Germline V CDR1 and CDR2: SNHLY, FYNNEI. The CDR3 contains 13 residues. The V end lost 4 bases, the J end lost 1 base, and 7 bases lay between the germline ends. The CDR3 DNA sequence: TGTGCCAGCAGTGGGGGGGTTAACTATGGCTACACCTTC. Protein sequence: CASSGGVNYGYTF. Complete variable domain (other parts from reference TRBV2 and TRBJ1-2): EPEVTQTPSHQVTQMGQEVILRCVPISNHLYFYWYRQILGQKVEFLVSFYNNEISEKSEIFDDQFSVERPDGSNFTLKIRSTKLEDSAMYFCASSGGVNYGYTFGSGTRLTVV.

This chain links TRBV29-1 with TRBJ2-3; D unresolved. This CDR3 is 12 amino acids long. Trimming pared 2 bases from V and 1 base from J, leaving 4 bases between. The germline gives CDR1 SQVTM, CDR2 ANQGSEA. The CDR3 sequence: CSVETGTDTQYF. CDR3 sequence (DNA): TGCAGCGTTGAAACAGGCACAGATACGCAGTATTTT.

J is TRBJ2-1 and V is TRBV27, with TRBD2 identical over 9 bases. Per the germline V gene, CDR1 is MNHEY and CDR2 is SMNVEV (reference sequence). The CDR3 runs 15 residues. V was clipped by 2 bases and J by 6 bases; unmatched bases: 5. CDR3 region: CASSLLAGPGNEQFF. In DNA form, the CDR3 reads TGTGCCAGCAGTTTACTAGCGGGGCCGGGCAATGAGCAGTTCTTC.

This chain links TRBV7-2 with TRBJ1-5, with D possibly matching TRBD1 (5 bases). This CDR3 spans 17 amino acids. V lost 5 bases to trimming and J lost 3 bases, with 20 bases between them. Germline V gene sequence: CDR1 SGHTA, CDR2 FQGNSA. The CDR3 DNA reads as TGTGCCAGCAGCCCGGGCCGGTTCTGGGGCGCCAATCAGCCCCAGCATTTT. Amino acids: CASSPGRFWGANQPQHF.

The genes are TRBV18 and TRBJ1-1; no firm D call. CDR1 and CDR2 from the germline V gene are KGHSH and LQKENI. The CDR3 extends over 14 amino acids. Trimming left V 1 base short and J 0 bases short, with 6 bases between. CDR3 nucleotides: TGTGCCAGCTCACCACTCGGGTTGAACACTGAAGCTTTCTTT. Residues: CASSPLGLNTEAFF.

Only one count was recorded for this clone. In nucleotides, the CDR3 is TGTGCCAGCAGCCGAGCCTGGAACCGGGACATCAAATCACCCCTCCACTTT. This gives the protein CASSRAWNRDIKSPLHF. The rearrangement uses TRBV7-9 and TRBJ1-6, with a possible D match to TRBD1 (6 bases). Germline V gives CDR1 SEHNR, CDR2 FQNEAQ (reference sequence). This CDR3 spans 17 amino acids. Trimming shortened V by 5 bases and J by 10 bases, and 24 bases separated the two germline ends.

This chain uses TRBV6-2 or TRBV6-3 with TRBJ2-3; 15 bases agree with TRBD2. Germline V gene lookup returns CDR1 MNHEY and CDR2 SVGEGT. V trimming: 5 bases; J trimming: 3 bases; junction bases outside the gene matches: 6. There are 17 residues in the CDR3. The CDR3 region has the DNA TGTGCCAGCAGTCCGGGGACTAGCGGGGGGTTGACAGATACGCAGTATTTT. As protein: CASSPGTSGGLTDTQYF.

The chain is built from TRBV5-5 and TRBJ1-2, with 8 bases aligning to TRBD1. The CDR3 runs 16 residues. V gave up 1 base and J gave up 6 bases; unmatched junction bases: 11. CDR1 and CDR2 from the germline V gene are SGHKS and YYEKEE (reference sequence). CDR3 DNA: TGTGCCAGCAGCTTGCCGACCCAGGGGGCTGGGCATGGCTACACCTTC. Translated: CASSLPTQGAGHGYTF. The variable domain in full, with the rest retrieved from reference TRBV5-5 and TRBJ1-2, is DAGVTQSPTHLIKTRGQQVTLRCSPISGHKSVSWYQQVLGQGPQFIFQYYEKEERGRGNFPDRFSARQFPNYSSELNVNALLLGDSALYLCASSLPTQGAGHGYTFGSGTRLTVV.

The chain recombines TRBV19 with TRBJ1-6; 9 bases align to TRBD1. CDR3 length equals 16 residues. From germline, CDR1 is LNHDA and CDR2 SQIVND (reference sequence). The V gene end was trimmed by 4 bases and the J gene end by 7 bases; junction bases not matched to a gene: 8. The CDR3 sequence: CASSTWTGAVNSPLHF. The CDR3 coding sequence is TGTGCCAGTAGTACCTGGACAGGGGCAGTAAATTCACCCCTCCACTTT.

CDR3 coding DNA: TGTGCCAGCAGCCAAGCTTGGGCAGGGGATAATTCACCCCTCCACTTT. Translating gives CASSQAWAGDNSPLHF. This chain connects TRBV3-1 (or the pseudogene TRBV3-2) to TRBJ1-6, with a weak D call TRBD1 (6 bases). The CDR3 contains 16 residues. V was clipped by 1 base and J by 5 bases, with 12 bases between them. From germline, CDR1 is LGHDT and CDR2 YNNKEL (reference sequence).

The chain combines TRBV5-1 with TRBJ2-3; 9 bases match TRBD1. Germline V gene sequence: CDR1 SGHRS, CDR2 YFSETQ. The trim removed 1 base at V and 5 bases at J, leaving 5 bases unmatched. The CDR3 spans 15 residues. CDR3 loop: CASSLRTGELDTQYF. The CDR3 DNA sequence: TGCGCCAGCAGCTTGAGGACAGGGGAGTTAGATACGCAGTATTTT. The variable domain in full, completed from reference TRBV5-1 and TRBJ2-3, reads KAGVTQTPRYLIKTRGQQVTLSCSPISGHRSVSWYQQTPGQGLQFLFEYFSETQRNKGNFPGRFSGRQFSNSRSEMNVSTLELGDSALYLCASSLRTGELDTQYFGPGTRLTVL.

This rearrangement joins TRBV28 to TRBJ1-3; 9 bases fit TRBD1. The V gene end was trimmed by 5 bases and the J gene end by 2 bases; junction bases not matched to a gene: 10. CDR1 is MDHEN, CDR2 SYDVKM, per germline. This CDR3 is built from 17 residues. Here the CDR3 reads CASSPDAGQGTGNTIYF. Written as DNA, the CDR3 is TGTGCCAGCAGTCCCGACGCGGGACAGGGTACTGGAAACACCATATATTTT.

This clone was counted a single time. V and J are TRBV7-9 and TRBJ2-3, with 7 bases matching TRBD1. The V gene end was trimmed by 3 bases and the J gene end by 2 bases; junction bases not matched to a gene: 5. The CDR3 loop spans 15 amino acids. In germline, CDR1 is SEHNR, CDR2 FQNEAQ (reference sequence). CDR3 amino acids: CASSLGQIPTDTQYF. CDR3 bases: TGTGCCAGCAGCTTGGGACAGATCCCCACAGATACGCAGTATTTT.

The genes are TRBV11-2 and TRBJ1-6; D possibly corresponds to TRBD1 (5 bases). The CDR3 length is 15 residues. The V gene's germline CDR1 is SGHAT and CDR2 FQNNGV. The V end was cut by 0 bases, the J end by 10 bases, with 13 bases between. The CDR3 nucleotides read TGTGCCAGCAGCTTAGATGCCGGAGGGGCCTCACCCCTCCACTTT. Translated: CASSLDAGGASPLHF.

The sample holds one count of this clone. The same CDR3 arises from other DNA sequences in this sample as well. The chain has TRBV12-3 or TRBV12-4 and TRBJ2-3, with TRBD1 as a possible D gene (5 bases). This CDR3 has 12 amino acids. Trimming pared 1 base from V and 6 bases from J, leaving 5 bases between. The CDR3 spells CASSLGGDTQYF. CDR3 DNA: TGTGCCAGCAGTTTAGGGGGCGATACGCAGTATTTT.

This clone has just one count. The rearrangement links TRBV5-1 to TRBJ2-7, with TRBD1 identical over 8 bases. CDR1 is SGHRS, CDR2 YFSETQ, per germline. J was trimmed by 7 bases and V by 4 bases; bases with no gene match: 7. The CDR3 consists of 13 residues. The CDR3 coding sequence is TGCGCCAGCAGCCCACGGACAGGGAAGGAGCAGTACTTC. Protein sequence: CASSPRTGKEQYF.

This chain connects TRBV5-1 to TRBJ2-5; D perhaps matches TRBD2 (6 bases). This CDR3 comprises 11 residues. V was pared by 6 bases and J by 7 bases, with 10 bases between. Germline-derived CDR1 and CDR2 are SGHRS and YFSETQ. CDR3 region: CASIYGGTQYF. The CDR3 DNA sequence: TGCGCCAGCATCTACGGGGGGACCCAGTACTTC.

The CDR3 here is CASSLPGNKNTIYF. CDR3 nucleotides: TGTGCCAGCAGTTTACCAGGGAATAAAAACACCATATATTTT. V is TRBV28 and J is TRBJ1-3; D is possibly TRBD1 (5 bases). V was trimmed by 2 bases and J by 6 bases, leaving 11 bases between them. Germline V CDR1 and CDR2: MDHEN, SYDVKM. The CDR3 loop spans 14 amino acids.

The V call is TRBV24-1, the J call TRBJ2-2, with D possibly matching TRBD1 (5 bases). V lost 9 bases, J lost 0 bases, and 19 bases lay in between. The CDR3 covers 17 residues. Germline V gene data show CDR1 as KGHDR and CDR2 as SFDVKD. CDR3 nucleotides: TGTGCCACCTCCCCCGGTTGGGGCAGGGCGAACACCGGGGAGCTGTTTTTT. This encodes CATSPGWGRANTGELFF.

CDR3 in amino acids: CASSDFQGAGTGELFF. DNA for the CDR3: TGTGCCAGCAGCGATTTCCAGGGGGCCGGAACCGGGGAGCTGTTTTTT. The chain combines TRBV7-9 with TRBJ2-2, with 8 nucleotides matching TRBD1. Trimming removed 5 bases from V and 5 bases from J; junction bases left unmatched: 10. The V gene's germline CDR1 is SEHNR and CDR2 FQNEAQ (reference sequence). The CDR3 consists of 16 residues.